This T cell receptor beta chain was profiled in a study of brain metastases from non-small cell lung cancer. Germline V gene data show CDR1 as KGHDR and CDR2 as SFDVKD. V was pared by 9 bases and J by 5 bases, with 9 bases between. The CDR3 has 11 amino acids. TCRdb's copy holds only in-frame clones and misses some; the assay was immunoSEQ multiplex PCR. The repertoire has roughly 880 clones, 60% to 85% of them found once; the top ten carry over 9.5%. This receptor was identified in a donor aged 40 or over with non-small cell lung cancer. The chain is built from TRBV24-1 and TRBJ1-1; D remains unclear. The sequenced material came from tissue from a brain metastasis. CDR3 DNA sequence: TGTGCCACCCGCGCGGGGACTGAAGCTTTCTTT. The encoded protein is CATRAGTEAFF.